A selection of T cell receptor beta chains follows, all from one sample in a study of OX40 agonist ivuxolimab in advanced cancers. Clones were read by immunoSEQ multiplex PCR, and TCRdb kept only the in-frame ones, dropping some. The table has some 59,000 clones, around 93% seen once. Source: CD4+ or CD8+ T cells sorted from blood, taken in a trial of the OX40 agonist ivuxolimab. The receptors shown here come from an adult with an advanced solid tumor such as melanoma, head and neck, liver or kidney cancer. Each CDR3 is given with its conserved first and last residue. Each record gives: CDR3 protein, J gene, V gene.

CDR3 protein: CATWGEQGEQFF; J gene: TRBJ2-1; V gene: TRBV5-1
CDR3 protein: CASRPGGAYEQYF; J gene: TRBJ2-7; V gene: TRBV28
CDR3 protein: CAGERQGAGGYGYTF; J gene: TRBJ1-2; V gene: TRBV7-9
CDR3 protein: CASSRLAGGPGVLVEQYF; J gene: TRBJ2-7; V gene: TRBV4-2
CDR3 protein: CASSSTGGYGYTF; J gene: TRBJ1-2; V gene: TRBV13
CDR3 protein: CASSSPGRTNEKLFF; J gene: TRBJ1-4; V gene: TRBV9
CDR3 protein: CASSQRGNEQFF; J gene: TRBJ2-1; V gene: TRBV4-1
CDR3 protein: CASSEGQLEADEKLFF; J gene: TRBJ1-4; V gene: TRBV2
CDR3 protein: CASSLGEGEQYF; J gene: TRBJ2-7; V gene: TRBV5-4
CDR3 protein: CASSLVGVRTDTQYF; J gene: TRBJ2-3; V gene: TRBV11-2
CDR3 protein: CASSGRGDEQFF; J gene: TRBJ2-1; V gene: TRBV7-8
CDR3 protein: CASSLVGGSYGYTF; J gene: TRBJ1-2; V gene: TRBV5-4
CDR3 protein: CASSQRQGASYEQYF; J gene: TRBJ2-7; V gene: TRBV14